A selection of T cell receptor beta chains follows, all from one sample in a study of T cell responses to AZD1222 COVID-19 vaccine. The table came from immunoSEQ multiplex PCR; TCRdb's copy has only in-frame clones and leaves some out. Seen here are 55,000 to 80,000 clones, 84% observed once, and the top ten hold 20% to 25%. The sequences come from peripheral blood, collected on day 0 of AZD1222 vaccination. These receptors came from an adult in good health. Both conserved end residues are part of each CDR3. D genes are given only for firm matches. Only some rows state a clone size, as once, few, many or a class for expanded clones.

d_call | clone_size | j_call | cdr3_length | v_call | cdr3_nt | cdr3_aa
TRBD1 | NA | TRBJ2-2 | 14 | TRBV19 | TGTGCCACCACAGGGGAGTTGCGCACCGGGGAGCTGTTTTTT | CATTGELRTGELFF
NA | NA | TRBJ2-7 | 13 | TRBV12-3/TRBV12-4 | TGTGCCAGCAGCAACGGGCGGAGCTACGAGCAGTACTTC | CASSNGRSYEQYF
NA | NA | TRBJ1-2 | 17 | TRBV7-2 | TGTGCCAGCAGCCCTCCCGGGTCTGTCAACCCGAACTATGGCTACACCTTC | CASSPPGSVNPNYGYTF
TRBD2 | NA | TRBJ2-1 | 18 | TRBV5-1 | TGCGCCAGCAGCTTGGTCGGGGGACTAGCGGTTGTTTACAATGAGCAGTTCTTC | CASSLVGGLAVVYNEQFF
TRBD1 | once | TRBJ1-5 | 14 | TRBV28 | TGTGCCAGCAGTCCCGGGACAGGGAATCAGCCCCAGCATTTT | CASSPGTGNQPQHF
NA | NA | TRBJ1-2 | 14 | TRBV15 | TGTGCCACCAGCAGTGGGAGATATAACTATGGCTACACCTTC | CATSSGRYNYGYTF
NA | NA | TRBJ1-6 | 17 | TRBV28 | TGTGCCAGCAGTTTTGAAGTAGGACCCACTAATAATTCACCCCTCCACTTT | CASSFEVGPTNNSPLHF
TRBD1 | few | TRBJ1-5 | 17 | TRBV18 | TGTGCCAGCTCCCGTGGACAGGGGGCAAATGGCAATCAGCCCCAGCATTTT | CASSRGQGANGNQPQHF
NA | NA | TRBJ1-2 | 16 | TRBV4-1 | TGCGCCAGCAGCCAGGAGCCAGGGGATGGGAACTATGGCTACACCTTC | CASSQEPGDGNYGYTF
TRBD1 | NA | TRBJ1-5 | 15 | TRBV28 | TGTGCCAGCAGTACAGGGGTTTGGGTCAATCAGCCCCAGCATTTT | CASSTGVWVNQPQHF
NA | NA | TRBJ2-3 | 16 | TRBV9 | TGTGCCAGCAGCCCACGACTAGTCGGGGGAGAAGATACGCAGTATTTT | CASSPRLVGGEDTQYF
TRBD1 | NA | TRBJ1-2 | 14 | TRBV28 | TGTGCCAGCAGGTCCGGGACAGGGGCCTCTGGCTACACCTTC | CASRSGTGASGYTF
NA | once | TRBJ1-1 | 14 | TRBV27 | TGTGCCAGCCGGGTCGACCCGATGAACACTGAAGCTTTCTTT | CASRVDPMNTEAFF
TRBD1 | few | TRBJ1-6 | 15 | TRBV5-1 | TGCGCCAGCAGCTTGACAGGGGGTGATGATTCACCCCTCCACTTT | CASSLTGGDDSPLHF
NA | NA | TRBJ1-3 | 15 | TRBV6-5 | TGTGCCAGCAGACACGACAGTCTTACTGGAAACACCATATATTTT | CASRHDSLTGNTIYF
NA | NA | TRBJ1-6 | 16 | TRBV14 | TGTGCCAGCAGTCGGGGACGGAACTCCTATAATTCACCCCTCCACTTT | CASSRGRNSYNSPLHF
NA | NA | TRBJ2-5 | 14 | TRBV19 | TGTGCCAGTAGTAGGACAGCTGCCCGGGAGACCCAGTACTTC | CASSRTAARETQYF
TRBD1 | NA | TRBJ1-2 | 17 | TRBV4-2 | TGTGCCAGCAGCCAAGATTCAGGGACAGCAGATTTCTATGGCTACACCTTC | CASSQDSGTADFYGYTF
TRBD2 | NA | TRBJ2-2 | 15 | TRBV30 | TGTGCCTGGAGGGTCAGCGGGGGAAACACCGGGGAGCTGTTTTTT | CAWRVSGGNTGELFF
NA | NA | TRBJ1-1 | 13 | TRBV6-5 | NA | CASILDGNTEAFF
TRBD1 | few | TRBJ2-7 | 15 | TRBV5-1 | TGCGCCAGCAGCTTGGTCGCTGACAGGGAGTACGAGCAGTACTTC | CASSLVADREYEQYF
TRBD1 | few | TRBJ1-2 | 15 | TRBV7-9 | TGTGCCAGCAGCTTAGTAGAGGGACAGGGCTATGGCTACACCTTC | CASSLVEGQGYGYTF
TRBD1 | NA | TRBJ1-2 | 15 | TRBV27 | TGTGCCAGCAGTTTCCGACCGGGACAGCCCTATGGCTACACCTTC | CASSFRPGQPYGYTF
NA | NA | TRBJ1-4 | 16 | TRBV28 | TGTGCCAGCAGTACCCCTCTAGGGTCCCCTAATGAAAAACTGTTTTTT | CASSTPLGSPNEKLFF
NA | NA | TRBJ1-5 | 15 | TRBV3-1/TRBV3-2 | TGTGCCAGCAGCCAAGGGGGGGGATTGAATCAGCCCCAGCATTTT | CASSQGGGLNQPQHF
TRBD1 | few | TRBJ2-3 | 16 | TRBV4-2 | TGTGCCAGCAGCCCACAAACAGGGGTGCTAGTCGATACGCAGTATTTT | CASSPQTGVLVDTQYF
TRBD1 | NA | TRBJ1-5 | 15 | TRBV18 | TGTGCCAGCTCACCGGGACAGGCCTACAATCAGCCCCAGCATTTT | CASSPGQAYNQPQHF
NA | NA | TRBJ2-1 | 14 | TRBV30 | TGTGCCTGGAGCAGGGGTTACTCCTACAATGAGCAGTTCTTC | CAWSRGYSYNEQFF
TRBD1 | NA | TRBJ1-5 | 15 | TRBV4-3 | TGCGCCAGCAGCCAAGATCACGGACAGGGATGGCCCCAGCATTTT | CASSQDHGQGWPQHF
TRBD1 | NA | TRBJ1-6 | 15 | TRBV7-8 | TGTGCCAGCAGCTTAGTCCGGGACAGGGGTTCACCCCTCCACTTT | CASSLVRDRGSPLHF
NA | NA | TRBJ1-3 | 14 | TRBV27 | TGTGCCAGCAGTTTGCAGAGCTCTGGAAACACCATATATTTT | CASSLQSSGNTIYF
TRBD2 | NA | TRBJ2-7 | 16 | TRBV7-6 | TGTGCCAGCAGCTCCGGAACAACTAGCGGATTATACGAGCAGTACTTC | CASSSGTTSGLYEQYF
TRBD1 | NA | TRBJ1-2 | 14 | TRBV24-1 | TGTGCCACCAGTGACGACAGGGGGGACTATGGCTACACCTTC | CATSDDRGDYGYTF
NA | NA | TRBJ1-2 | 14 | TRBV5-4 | TGTGCCAGCAGCTTGGACAGGGCGGCGGACGGCTACACCTTC | CASSLDRAADGYTF
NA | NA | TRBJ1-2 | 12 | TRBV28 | TGTGCCAGCAGCCCTCGGGGGTCCGGCTACACCTTC | CASSPRGSGYTF
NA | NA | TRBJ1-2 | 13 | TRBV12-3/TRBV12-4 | TGTGCCAGCAGTCCCGGAGTGACAGTCGGCTACACCTTC | CASSPGVTVGYTF
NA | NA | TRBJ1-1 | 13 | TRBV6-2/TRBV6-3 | TGTGCCAGCAGTTACCAGGGTGGAGGTGAAGCTTTCTTT | CASSYQGGGEAFF
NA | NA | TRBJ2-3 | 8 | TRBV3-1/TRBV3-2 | TGTGACGAGGATACGCAGTATTTT | CDEDTQYF
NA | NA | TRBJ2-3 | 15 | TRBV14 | TGTGCCAGCAGCCTAACGGTTCTGGTATCAGATACGCAGTATTTT | CASSLTVLVSDTQYF
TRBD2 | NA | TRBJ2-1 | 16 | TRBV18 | TGTGCCAGCTCACCGGGGACTAGCCCCCCTTGGAGTGAGCAGTTCTTC | CASSPGTSPPWSEQFF
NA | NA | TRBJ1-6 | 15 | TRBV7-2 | TGTGCCAGCAGCCCACAGCGGGTGGGGAATTCACCCCTCCACTTT | CASSPQRVGNSPLHF
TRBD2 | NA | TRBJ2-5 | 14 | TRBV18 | TGTGCCAGCTCGTCCCCGAACGGGGGGGAGACCCAGTACTTC | CASSSPNGGETQYF
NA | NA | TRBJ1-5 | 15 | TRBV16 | TGTGCCAGCAGCCAATCGGGAACAGACAATCAGCCCCAGCATTTT | CASSQSGTDNQPQHF